This T cell receptor beta chain originates from a study of siplizumab effects on memory and regulatory T cells. Study results and caveats: Suppressive function of proliferating Tregs from siplizumab cultures was not confirmed. Only a minority of proliferating CD4+ or CD8+ clones had an assignable naive or memory phenotype, with roughly 80-97% lacking one. Fewer alloreactive sequences mapped to unstimulated CD4+ memory cells under siplizumab.

TCRdb's table, derived via immunoSEQ multiplex PCR, lists solely in-frame clones and lacks some. This sample has around 95,000 clones, with over 90% found just once. On this clone itself: The antigen remains unidentified.

The CDR3 extends over 15 amino acids. Germline CDR1 is LNHNV and CDR2 is YYDKDF (reference sequence). V dropped 3 bases and J dropped 8; count of bases not matched to a gene: 10. J is TRBJ2-1 and V is TRBV15, with 7 bases aligning to TRBD2. The sample comprised non-Treg CD4+ T cells sorted from blood. The TCR was taken from a human donor in good health. CDR3 bases: TGTGCCACCAGCAGGGCTCGGCTAGCGGTTGATGAGCAGTTCTTC. Protein sequence: CATSRARLAVDEQFF.